This T cell receptor beta chain was retrieved from a study of human T cells and chemical hapten exposure. Germline CDR1 is SGHRS and CDR2 is YFSETQ. Trimming stripped 2 bases from V and 2 bases from J, with 11 bases between. CDR3 size: 15 residues. TCRdb reprocessed the 5' RACE reads with MiXCR, giving one entry per CDR3 protein. The table includes about 81,000 distinct CDR3 sequences, about 15% detected once. The authors' total RNA extraction used unfractionated whole blood. The receptor was isolated from a female donor in good health. The chain carries TRBV5-1 and TRBJ2-1; D ambiguous. In nucleotides, the CDR3 is TGCGCCAGCAGCTTCGGGCAGGAAGCCTACAATGAGCAGTTCTTC. Translating it yields CASSFGQEAYNEQFF.